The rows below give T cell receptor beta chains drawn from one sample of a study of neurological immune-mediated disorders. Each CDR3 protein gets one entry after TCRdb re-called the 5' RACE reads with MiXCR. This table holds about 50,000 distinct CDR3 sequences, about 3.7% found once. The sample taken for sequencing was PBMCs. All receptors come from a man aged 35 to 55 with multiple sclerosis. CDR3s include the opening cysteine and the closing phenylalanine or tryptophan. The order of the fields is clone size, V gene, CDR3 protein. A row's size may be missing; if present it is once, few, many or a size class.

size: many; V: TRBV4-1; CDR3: CASSQVRARGEATQYF
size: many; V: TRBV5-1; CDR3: CASSSGQGAGSPLHF
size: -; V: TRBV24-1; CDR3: CATGQGAANQPQHF
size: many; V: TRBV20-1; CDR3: CSARDTLSRGETQYF
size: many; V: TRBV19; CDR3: CASSRVANTEAFF
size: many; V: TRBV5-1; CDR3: CASSLYRGTGATEAFF
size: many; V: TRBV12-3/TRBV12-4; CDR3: CASSLQGAPEAFF
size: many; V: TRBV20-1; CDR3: CSASSPANTGELFF
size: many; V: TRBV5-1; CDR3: CASSETPSGGAYEQYF
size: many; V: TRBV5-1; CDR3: CASSLPGGADRYEQYF
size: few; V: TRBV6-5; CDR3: CASSYARGRYGYTF
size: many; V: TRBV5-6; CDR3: CASSSPADSRMGELFF
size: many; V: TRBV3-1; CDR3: CASSQDSLSGGTKETQYF
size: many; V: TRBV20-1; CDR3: CSASYHAGESYEQYF
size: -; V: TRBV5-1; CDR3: CASGTGKPEAFF
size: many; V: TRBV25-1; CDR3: CASTSGQGTPGYGYTF